The entry that follows covers one T cell receptor (beta chain) sequence. CDR3 length: 15 residues. The germline CDR1 and CDR2 sequences are SGDLS and YYNGEE. The V end was cut by 4 bases, the J end by 2 bases, with 15 bases between. Clones were sequenced by immunoSEQ multiplex PCR, and TCRdb holds only the in-frame ones, with some missing. The profile shows about 150,000 clones, 65% to 90% of them singletons. The data were taken from a study of blood T cell repertoires in COVID-19. Sequencing was performed on peripheral blood. The genes are TRBV9 and TRBJ1-2; D is perhaps TRBD1 (6 bases). The source of this sequence is a woman aged 55-69 years with COVID-19, enrolled during active disease. Here the CDR3 reads CASSSPRGSNYGYTF. CDR3 bases: TGTGCCAGCAGCTCCCCCAGGGGATCCAACTATGGCTACACCTTC.